These 18 T cell receptor beta chains share one sample of origin, sequenced in a study of Ad26.COV2.S vaccination and SARS-CoV-2 variants. Profiled with immunoSEQ multiplex PCR; TCRdb holds only in-frame clones, not every one. There are about 680,000 clones in the sample; more than 80% occur only once, and about 1.5% lies in the top ten. The sample's treatment: about 20 received Ad26.COV2.S at low or high dose, single or two shots; about 5 received placebo; per-sample allocation not given. All samples were drawn on day 63, counting from the first vaccine or placebo injection. The sequenced sample was peripheral blood, obtained in a trial of Ad26.COV2.S vaccine versus placebo. These TCRs come from a person aged 18-60 years who received the Ad26.COV2.S COVID-19 vaccine or a placebo.

About this clone: In the same sample, other DNA sequences code for this CDR3. The chain uses TRBV18 and TRBJ2-1, with 13 bases lining up with TRBD2. J was trimmed by 7 bases and V by 3 bases; bases with no gene match: 0. CDR1 is KGHSH, CDR2 LQKENI, per germline. The CDR3 is 14 amino acids. The CDR3 DNA follows: TGTGCCAGCTCACCGGGACTAGCGGGAAATGAGCAGTTCTTC. Translated: CASSPGLAGNEQFF. Using reference TRBV18 and TRBJ2-1 for the parts outside the CDR3, the full variable domain is NAGVMQNPRHLVRRRGQEARLRCSPMKGHSHVYWYRQLPEEGLKFMVYLQKENIIDESGMPKERFSAEFPKEGPSILRIQQVVRGDSAAYFCASSPGLAGNEQFFGPGTRLTVL.

Concerning this clone: Other DNA sequences in the sample encode the same CDR3. CDR3: CASSLAPAGGTDTQYF. The CDR3 DNA is TGTGCCAGCAGCTTAGCGCCAGCGGGCGGCACAGATACGCAGTATTTT. The rearrangement links TRBV7-2 to TRBJ2-3; D perhaps matches TRBD2 (6 bases). Trimming removed 0 bases at V and 1 base at J, with 11 bases between. CDR1 and CDR2 (germline): SGHTA, FQGNSA. The CDR3 has 16 residues.

The rearrangement joins TRBV6-5 to TRBJ2-2; 7 bases map to TRBD1. CDR1 and CDR2 (germline): MNHEY, SVGAGI. V lost 6 bases and J lost 5; bases outside the gene matches: 6. The CDR3 sequence is 14 residues long. As DNA, the CDR3 is TGTGCCAGCAGAAGGGACAGAGAAACCGGGGAGCTGTTTTTT. It yields the protein CASRRDRETGELFF.

The CDR3 coding sequence is TGTGCCAGCAGACCTGGGGCAGGAGTGAATGAGCAGTTCTTC. This encodes CASRPGAGVNEQFF. V and J are TRBV27 and TRBJ2-1, with D possibly being TRBD1 (5 bases). Trimming pared 6 bases from V and 7 bases from J, leaving 16 bases between. Germline V lookup: CDR1 MNHEY, CDR2 SMNVEV (reference sequence). The CDR3 extends over 14 amino acids.

The genes are TRBV5-1 and TRBJ2-3; D unresolved. The V and J ends lost 6 bases and 2 bases respectively, with 13 bases between them. Germline V gene sequence: CDR1 SGHRS, CDR2 YFSETQ. The CDR3 spans 14 residues. The DNA of the CDR3 is TGCGCCAGCAACCCGGACGCCTTCACAGATACGCAGTATTTT. Its protein is CASNPDAFTDTQYF. Drawing the rest from reference TRBV5-1 and TRBJ2-3, the complete variable domain is KAGVTQTPRYLIKTRGQQVTLSCSPISGHRSVSWYQQTPGQGLQFLFEYFSETQRNKGNFPGRFSGRQFSNSRSEMNVSTLELGDSALYLCASNPDAFTDTQYFGPGTRLTVL.

V is TRBV20-1 and J is TRBJ1-1; possible D gene TRBD1, 5 bases. CDR3 length: 11 amino acids. V dropped 6 bases and J dropped 5 bases, with 10 bases sitting between them. Germline loops: CDR1 DFQATT, CDR2 SNEGSKA (reference sequence). CDR3 bases: TGCAGTGCCAGGTCAGGGACTGAAGCTTTCTTT. As protein: CSARSGTEAFF.

This clone was seen only once. The chain uses TRBV29-1 and TRBJ2-4, with D possibly being TRBD2 (7 bases). With 6 bases removed from V and 6 bases from J, the gap between germline ends came to 18 bases. This CDR3 region has 14 residues. The V gene's germline CDR1 is SQVTM and CDR2 ANQGSEA. The CDR3 DNA is TGCAGCGTCTTGGGGGGGCCAGGCGGAAACATTCAGTACTTC. This translates into CSVLGGPGGNIQYF.

Here the CDR3 reads CASTSTGANVLTF. For the CDR3, the DNA is TGTGCCAGCACTAGTACTGGGGCCAACGTCCTGACTTTC. V is TRBV5-4 and J is TRBJ2-6; the D is unclear. The germline CDR1 and CDR2 sequences are SGHNT and YYREEE (reference sequence). Trimming shortened V by 6 bases and J by 2 bases, and 6 bases separated the two germline ends. CDR3 length: 13 amino acids.

The chain couples TRBV19 to TRBJ2-7, with TRBD1 matching over 7 bases. The CDR3 sequence is 12 residues long. CDR1 LNHDA and CDR2 SQIVND come from the germline V gene (reference sequence). This chain's CDR3 is CVAGTARYEQYF. The CDR3 bases are TGTGTCGCCGGGACAGCCCGCTACGAGCAGTACTTC.

The chain recombines TRBV9 with TRBJ2-2, with 7 bases lining up with TRBD1. In germline, CDR1 is SGDLS, CDR2 YYNGEE. V gave up 0 bases and J gave up 4 bases; unmatched junction bases: 6. This CDR3 comprises 16 residues. CDR3 in DNA: TGTGCCAGCAGCGTAGAGGGACAGTTTAGCACCGGGGAGCTGTTTTTT. It translates to CASSVEGQFSTGELFF.

The rearrangement joins TRBV3-1 (or the pseudogene TRBV3-2) to TRBJ2-1; TRBD2 agrees at 8 bases. The germline V gene has CDR1 LGHDT and CDR2 YNNKEL (reference sequence). The CDR3 loop spans 14 amino acids. Germline trimming cut 3 bases from V and 7 bases from J; bases unmatched to any gene: 5. Written as DNA, the CDR3 is TGTGCCAGCAGCCAGGGCGGGAGGTGGAATGAGCAGTTCTTC. It encodes CASSQGGRWNEQFF.

The chain is built from TRBV23-1 and TRBJ1-6, with 9 bases matching TRBD1. TRBV23-1 has ORF status, its function being uncertain. This CDR3 is built from 15 residues. The V segment lost 5 bases and the J segment 9 bases; nucleotides outside the gene matches: 8. CDR3 residues: CASSERGQGCSPLHF. The DNA for the CDR3 is TGCGCCAGCAGTGAGCGAGGACAGGGGTGTTCACCCCTCCACTTT.

The gene calls are TRBV27 and TRBJ2-2; a weak D match, TRBD2 (5 bases). In germline, CDR1 is MNHEY, CDR2 SMNVEV (reference sequence). Trimming left V 5 bases short and J 6 bases short, with 13 bases between. The CDR3 covers 14 residues. The CDR3 DNA sequence: TGTGCCAGCAGTCCATCCCCTAGCCCCGGGGAGCTGTTTTTT. This encodes CASSPSPSPGELFF.

The chain joins TRBV6-1 to TRBJ1-4; a weak D match, TRBD1 (6 bases). The CDR3 sequence is 15 residues long. Trimming shortened V by 2 bases and J by 8 bases, and 15 bases separated the two germline ends. Germline V gives CDR1 MNHNS, CDR2 SASEGT. The CDR3 region is CASSEMEGGREKLFF. In DNA, the CDR3 is TGTGCCAGCAGTGAAATGGAGGGGGGCCGGGAAAAACTGTTTTTT.

As regards this clone: An end of the junction does not agree with germline; a read error may underlie this. Different DNA sequences within this sample yield the same CDR3. The rearrangement links TRBV24-1 to TRBJ2-7, with a tentative D call TRBD2 (6 bases). CDR1 and CDR2 from the germline V gene are KGHDR and SFDVKD. The CDR3 covers 13 residues. The CDR3 sequence is CATSDLLSREQYF. The CDR3 region has the DNA TGTGCCACCAGTGATTTATTAAGCCGGGAGCAATACTTC.

This clone has just one count. This chain joins TRBV5-1 and TRBJ2-1, with D perhaps matching TRBD1 (5 bases). V lost 0 bases and J 3 bases, leaving 7 bases between the germline ends. Per the germline V gene, CDR1 is SGHRS and CDR2 is YFSETQ. This CDR3 comprises 14 residues. CDR3 in DNA: TGCGCCAGCAGCTTGGGAGACAGCTACAATGAGCAGTTCTTC. Translating it yields CASSLGDSYNEQFF.

This chain joins TRBV11-2 and TRBJ2-2; 10 bases agree with TRBD2. The J segment lost 6 bases and the V segment lost 1 base, leaving 5 bases of the junction unmatched. The CDR3 covers 16 residues. CDR1 is SGHAT and CDR2 is FQNNGV in the germline V gene. The CDR3 is CASSLVGTSVSGELFF. In DNA, the CDR3 is TGTGCCAGCAGCTTAGTGGGGACTAGCGTCTCCGGGGAGCTGTTTTTT. Full variable domain (rest looked up from reference TRBV11-2 and TRBJ2-2): EAGVAQSPRYKIIEKRQSVAFWCNPISGHATLYWYQQILGQGPKLLIQFQNNGVVDDSQLPKDRFSAERLKGVDSTLKIQPAKLEDSAVYLCASSLVGTSVSGELFFGEGSRLTVL.

The V call is TRBV7-9, the J call TRBJ1-1, with 12 bases lining up with TRBD1. The germline V gene encodes CDR1 SEHNR and CDR2 FQNEAQ (reference sequence). The CDR3 spans 15 residues. The ends lost 3 bases at V and 7 bases at J; junction bases unmatched: 6. Written as DNA, the CDR3 is TGTGCCAGCAGCTTGGGGACAGGGGGCGGAGGTGAAGCTTTCTTT. Protein sequence: CASSLGTGGGGEAFF.